These 28 T cell receptor beta chains were all obtained from the same sample, sequenced in a study of cytomegalovirus exposure and HLA in healthy donors. The PCR made use of 60 Vbeta and 13 Jbeta primers. Method: immunoSEQ multiplex PCR; TCRdb's copy keeps in-frame clones and lacks some. Of about 110,000 clones listed, 75% are singletons. Sequenced sample: PBMCs. All receptors derive from a man aged 40-49 years in good health and CMV-seronegative.

The V and J genes are TRBV9 and TRBJ2-3; 7 nucleotides align to TRBD1. The V and J ends lost 3 bases and 0 bases, in that order; junction bases with no gene match: 7. Looked up from germline, CDR1 is SGDLS and CDR2 is YYNGEE. The CDR3 spans 16 residues. The CDR3 here is CASSAGTAPSTDTQYF. CDR3 sequence (DNA): TGTGCCAGCAGCGCCGGGACAGCCCCTAGCACAGATACGCAGTATTTT.

The chain couples TRBV6-1 to TRBJ2-3; TRBD2 matches 10 bases. J was trimmed by 6 bases and V by 0 bases; bases with no gene match: 6. CDR3 length: 16 amino acids. The germline V gene has CDR1 MNHNS and CDR2 SASEGT. DNA for the CDR3: TGTGCCAGCAGTGAAGCAGCGGGGGGGCGAAGGGATACGCAGTATTTT. It is translated as CASSEAAGGRRDTQYF.

The CDR3 bases are TGTGCCAGCAGTTACCCTTCCGGGGGAGGGCATGGCTACACCTTC. Protein product: CASSYPSGGGHGYTF. The chain recombines TRBV6-6 with TRBJ1-2, with a possible D match to TRBD1 (5 bases). The CDR3 has 15 amino acids. The V gene lost 2 bases and the J gene lost 6 bases, with 16 bases spanning the gap. Germline CDR1 reads MNHNY; CDR2 reads SVGAGI (reference sequence).

Only a few counts were recorded for this clone. This sequence joins TRBV11-3 and TRBJ2-3, with 10 bases matching TRBD2. Trimming at V came to 5 bases and at J to 2 bases, leaving 10 bases not matched to a gene. The CDR3 totals 17 residues. In germline, CDR1 is SGHNT, CDR2 YENEEA. The CDR3 protein is CASSPRTSGEITDTQYF. The CDR3 DNA reads as TGTGCCAGCAGCCCCCGAACTAGCGGGGAAATCACAGATACGCAGTATTTT.

The chain joins TRBV6-1 to TRBJ1-6, with D tentatively TRBD1 (6 bases). With 8 bases removed from V and 7 bases from J, the gap between germline ends came to 18 bases. The CDR3 is made up of 15 amino acids. CDR1 and CDR2 from the germline V gene are MNHNS and SASEGT. CDR3 sequence reads: CASGPSGGHNSPLHF. CDR3 sequence (DNA): TGTGCCAGCGGTCCCAGCGGGGGCCACAATTCACCCCTCCACTTT.

This chain links TRBV5-1 with TRBJ2-3; TRBD2 matches at 11 bases. V was clipped by 1 base and J by 2 bases; unmatched bases: 9. The germline V gene encodes CDR1 SGHRS and CDR2 YFSETQ. This CDR3 comprises 18 residues. The CDR3 loop is CASSLRLAGGLTTDTQYF. In DNA, the CDR3 is TGCGCCAGCAGCTTGAGGCTAGCGGGGGGCCTTACCACAGATACGCAGTATTTT.

This chain links TRBV7-6 with TRBJ2-3; TRBD2 might be the D (7 bases). The CDR3 sequence is 15 residues long. Trimming removed 6 bases from V and 2 bases from J, with 15 bases in between. The germline gives CDR1 SGHVS, CDR2 FNYEAQ. The CDR3 here is CASSQGGGPTDTQYF. As DNA, the CDR3 is TGTGCCAGCAGTCAAGGGGGGGGCCCCACAGATACGCAGTATTTT.

This rearrangement joins TRBV14 to TRBJ2-1, with D possibly matching TRBD2 (5 bases). The CDR3 is 17 residues long. CDR1 and CDR2 (germline): SGHDN, FVKESK. Trimming left V 0 bases short and J 7 bases short, with 19 bases between. In DNA form, the CDR3 reads TGTGCCAGCAGCCAAGATCTGGGGAGACTTAGACCTAATGAGCAGTTCTTC. It translates to CASSQDLGRLRPNEQFF.

This chain joins TRBV2 and TRBJ1-2, with D uncertain. V lost 11 bases and J lost 5, with 15 bases in between. The CDR3 runs 12 residues. CDR1 is SNHLY, CDR2 FYNNEI, per germline. As DNA, the CDR3 is TGTGCCGGAGGGTATTCGGATTATGGCTACACCTTC. It translates to CAGGYSDYGYTF. Full variable domain (missing parts from reference TRBV2 and TRBJ1-2): EPEVTQTPSHQVTQMGQEVILRCVPISNHLYFYWYRQILGQKVEFLVSFYNNEISEKSEIFDDQFSVERPDGSNFTLKIRSTKLEDSAMYFCAGGYSDYGYTFGSGTRLTVV.

The V call is TRBV28, the J call TRBJ1-3; D uncertain. Germline V gives CDR1 MDHEN, CDR2 SYDVKM. The CDR3 spans 12 residues. Between the trimmed V and J ends, which lost 1 base and 7 bases, there was a span of 5 bases. The CDR3 coding sequence is TGTGCCAGCAGTTTATTGGAGAACACCATATATTTT. It yields the protein CASSLLENTIYF. Full variable domain (remainder filled in from reference TRBV28 and TRBJ1-3): DVKVTQSSRYLVKRTGEKVFLECVQDMDHENMFWYRQDPGLGLRLIYFSYDVKMKEKGDIPEGYSVSREKKERFSLILESASTNQTSMYLCASSLLENTIYFGEGSWLTVV.

This clone occurred once. The chain uses TRBV7-9 and TRBJ2-7; 11 nucleotides match TRBD2. With 8 bases clipped from V and 6 bases from J, the junction kept 9 bases outside the gene matches. Germline V gene sequence: CDR1 SEHNR, CDR2 FQNEAQ (reference sequence). The CDR3 totals 14 residues. CDR3 protein: CASGGLAGGREQYF. CDR3 sequence (DNA): TGTGCCAGCGGGGGGCTAGCGGGGGGCCGCGAGCAGTACTTC.

This clone is a singleton in its sample. The same CDR3 can be traced to other DNA sequences in this sample. The chain is built from TRBV5-1 and TRBJ1-1; a weak D match, TRBD1 (6 bases). This CDR3 is built from 14 residues. The germline V and J ends were trimmed by 1 base and 2 bases, with 9 bases remaining between them. The V gene's germline CDR1 is SGHRS and CDR2 YFSETQ. CDR3 nucleotides: TGCGCCAGCAGCTTGTCAGGGGTAAACACTGAAGCTTTCTTT. Its translation is CASSLSGVNTEAFF.

The rearrangement uses TRBV5-4 and TRBJ1-1; a possible D gene is TRBD1 (5 bases). Germline V gene sequence: CDR1 SGHNT, CDR2 YYREEE (reference sequence). Between the trimmed V and J ends, which lost 4 bases and 3 bases, there was a span of 13 bases. CDR3 size: 14 residues. CDR3 region: CASSHLTAYTEAFF. Here the CDR3 DNA reads TGTGCCAGCAGCCATTTGACAGCCTACACTGAAGCTTTCTTT.

The rearrangement links TRBV2 to TRBJ2-7; D gene unclear. The CDR3 extends over 11 amino acids. Germline V gives CDR1 SNHLY, CDR2 FYNNEI. Trimming removed 4 bases from V and 6 bases from J, with 7 bases in between. The CDR3 bases are TGTGCCAGCAGTGGAGAGTTCGAGCAGTACTTC. This codes for CASSGEFEQYF. The full variable domain, its missing parts supplied by reference TRBV2 and TRBJ2-7, is EPEVTQTPSHQVTQMGQEVILRCVPISNHLYFYWYRQILGQKVEFLVSFYNNEISEKSEIFDDQFSVERPDGSNFTLKIRSTKLEDSAMYFCASSGEFEQYFGPGTRLTVT.

The chain recombines TRBV10-2 with TRBJ2-5; 15 bases match TRBD2. The germline gives CDR1 WSHSY, CDR2 SAAADI. V was clipped by 2 bases and J by 2 bases; unmatched bases: 6. The length of the CDR3 is 18 residues. As DNA, the CDR3 is TGCGCCAGCAGTGAGGGGGGACTAGCGGGGGGAATACAAGAGACCCAGTACTTC. Protein: CASSEGGLAGGIQETQYF.

This clone turned up a few times. The V gene is TRBV7-9, the J gene TRBJ1-1, with a possible D match to TRBD1 (6 bases). The CDR3 is 16 residues long. V was trimmed by 1 base and J by 6 bases, leaving 18 bases between them. Germline assignment: CDR1 SEHNR and CDR2 FQNEAQ (reference sequence). CDR3 bases: TGTGCCAGCAGCTTAGTACAGGGCAGGTTCGGGGCTGAAGCTTTCTTT. This translates into CASSLVQGRFGAEAFF.

The chain couples TRBV5-1 to TRBJ1-6; no definite D call. The CDR3 has 14 amino acids. CDR1 is SGHRS and CDR2 is YFSETQ in the germline V gene. Trimming left V 4 bases short and J 6 bases short, with 11 bases between. DNA of the CDR3: TGCGCCAGCAGCCTGACATTACGTAATTCACCCCTCCACTTT. It is translated as CASSLTLRNSPLHF.

V gene TRBV2 combines with J gene TRBJ2-3, with no clear D. Germline-derived CDR1 and CDR2 are SNHLY and FYNNEI. V was trimmed by 6 bases and J by 2 bases, leaving 9 bases between them. The CDR3 length is 13 residues. The CDR3 DNA is TGTGCCAGCAGCCCCCCCTTCACAGATACGCAGTATTTT. This sequence encodes CASSPPFTDTQYF. The entire variable domain, with the rest obtained from reference TRBV2 and TRBJ2-3, is as follows: EPEVTQTPSHQVTQMGQEVILRCVPISNHLYFYWYRQILGQKVEFLVSFYNNEISEKSEIFDDQFSVERPDGSNFTLKIRSTKLEDSAMYFCASSPPFTDTQYFGPGTRLTVL.

Of note for this clone: Germline and junction disagree at one end, which may indicate a read error. The CDR3 DNA reads as TGTTCCAGCAGCCGAGGACAGATTAACTATGGCTACACCTTC. Its translation is CSSSRGQINYGYTF. The chain has TRBV7-9 and TRBJ1-2, with TRBD1 as a possible D gene (6 bases). CDR1 and CDR2 (germline): SEHNR, FQNEAQ (reference sequence). The CDR3 has 14 residues.

The rearrangement links TRBV28 to TRBJ1-4, with TRBD1 identical over 7 bases. The CDR3 loop spans 12 amino acids. Trimming cost V 3 bases and J 13 bases; bases outside gene matches: 5. From germline, CDR1 is MDHEN and CDR2 SYDVKM. In DNA, the CDR3 is TGTGCCAGCAGTTTGGGGACAGCAACACTGTTTTTT. Amino acids: CASSLGTATLFF.

V and J are TRBV5-1 and TRBJ2-5; TRBD2 matches at 13 bases. This CDR3 region has 16 residues. J gave up 1 base and V 4 bases, and 4 bases lay outside the gene matches. Per germline, CDR1 SGHRS and CDR2 YFSETQ. The CDR3 nucleotides are TGCGCCAGCAGCGGGACTAGCGGGGCCTTCCAAGAGACCCAGTACTTC. Amino acids: CASSGTSGAFQETQYF.

The V call is TRBV4-1, the J call TRBJ2-7; 10 nucleotides agree with TRBD1. V lost 3 bases, J lost 4 bases, and 6 bases stayed unmatched. Per germline, CDR1 MGHRA and CDR2 YSYEKL. The CDR3 has 15 amino acids. For the CDR3, the DNA is TGCGCCAGCAGCCAGGGGACAGGGGTATGGTACGAGCAGTACTTC. It yields the protein CASSQGTGVWYEQYF.

As for this clone: The germline gene is not matched at one end of the junction; a read error may be the cause. This sequence joins TRBV7-9 and TRBJ2-1, with a weak D call TRBD2 (6 bases). Germline lookup yields CDR1 SEHNR and CDR2 FQNEAQ (reference sequence). This CDR3 has 11 amino acids. CDR3 DNA: TGTTCCAGCAGGTTGGAGGGTGAGCAGTTCTTC. This encodes CSSRLEGEQFF.

The rearrangement uses TRBV7-9 and TRBJ2-3, with D tentatively TRBD1 (5 bases). V was cut by 4 bases and J by 0 bases, with 11 bases left in between. This CDR3 contains 15 residues. The germline V gene encodes CDR1 SEHNR and CDR2 FQNEAQ (reference sequence). The chain's CDR3 is CASSSNRHSTDTQYF. For the CDR3, the DNA is TGTGCCAGCAGCTCCAACAGGCATAGCACAGATACGCAGTATTTT.

The rearrangement joins TRBV11-2 to TRBJ2-7; maybe TRBD2 (6 bases). Germline-derived CDR1 and CDR2 are SGHAT and FQNNGV. V shed 5 bases and J shed 3 bases, with 14 bases lying between them. This CDR3 has 14 residues. The CDR3 DNA follows: TGTGCCAGCAGCCCCGGGACTGTCGTCTACGAGCAGTACTTC. Translating it yields CASSPGTVVYEQYF.

The genes are TRBV23-1 and TRBJ2-7; 9 nucleotides match TRBD1. TRBV23-1 is an open reading frame whose function is uncertain. The CDR3 has 13 amino acids. The junction had 5 bases not matched to a gene; V was cut back by 11 bases and J by 0 bases. The DNA for the CDR3 is TGCGCCTCCGGGACAGGGACCTCCTACGAGCAGTACTTC. The encoded protein is CASGTGTSYEQYF.

The V call is TRBV5-1, the J call TRBJ2-2, with D possibly TRBD1 on 7 matching bases. CDR1 SGHRS and CDR2 YFSETQ come from the germline V gene. V was shortened by 3 bases and J by 3 bases, with 12 bases between the two germline ends. This CDR3 has 15 residues. The CDR3 loop reads CASSWGDRDTGELFF. The CDR3 region has the DNA TGCGCCAGCAGCTGGGGGGACAGAGACACCGGGGAGCTGTTTTTT.

This chain uses TRBV5-5 with TRBJ1-1; the match to TRBD1 covers 7 bases. This CDR3 is 14 amino acids long. With 4 bases clipped from V and 1 base from J, the junction kept 4 bases outside the gene matches. Germline loops: CDR1 SGHKS, CDR2 YYEKEE (reference sequence). The CDR3 DNA reads as TGTGCCAGCAGCCCAACAGGGGCGAACACTGAAGCTTTCTTT. This translates into CASSPTGANTEAFF.